The clone carrying this T cell receptor (beta chain) was found a few times. Antigen: not known. The data derive from a study of cytomegalovirus exposure and HLA in healthy donors. Findings and limits, study-wide: Later on, an analysis found that several of the most significant clusters appeared to be linked to common viral pathogens, which included parvovirus B19. Later analysis revealed greater clonal expansion in HLA-associated TCR beta chains than in equally common others. For TCR beta chains, V- and J-gene trimming was later linked to a missense DCLRE1C variant. Later on, analysis showed that most CMV-associated TCR beta chains appeared to be HLA-restricted.

The CDR3 has 15 residues. From germline, CDR1 is SGDLS and CDR2 YYNGEE. V lost 3 bases to trimming and J lost 3 bases; unmatched junction nucleotides: 8. The study ran its PCR with 60 Vbeta and 13 Jbeta primers. The table came from immunoSEQ multiplex PCR; TCRdb's copy has only in-frame clones and leaves some out. The table records tens of thousands of clones, roughly 69% of them present only once. V usage is TRBV9 and J usage is TRBJ1-2; TRBD1 matches at 7 bases. The TCR comes from a woman aged 45-65 years in good health and CMV-seronegative. The sequencing input was PBMCs. CDR3 bases: TGTGCCAGCAGCGCCAAGGGGGCTGGGGACTATGGCTACACCTTC. Encoded protein: CASSAKGAGDYGYTF.